These T cell receptor beta chains were read from a single sample in a study of blood T cells in healthy people across ages. In TCRdb, the 5' RACE reads were re-called with MiXCR into one record per CDR3 protein. Altogether about 680,000 distinct CDR3 sequences are present, about 52% being singletons, with the ten largest covering roughly a third. Sequences were obtained from blood. These receptors originate from a woman in her sixties in good health. The CDR3 runs from the conserved cysteine through the conserved F or W. The D gene is left open where the match is weak. Size is stated for part of the rows, as once, few or many counts, or as a class when the clone is expanded.

d_call j_call v_call clone_size cdr3_aa cdr3_nt
NA TRBJ2-7 TRBV11-2 NA CASSRGGGAAPSYEQYF TGTGCCAGCAGCCGTGGGGGGGGGGCAGCACCCTCCTACGAGCAGTACTTC
NA TRBJ2-7 TRBV7-3 NA CASSQQAGDEQYF TGTGCCAGCAGCCAACAGGCAGGGGACGAGCAGTACTTC
TRBD2 TRBJ2-1 TRBV24-1 few CATSDLGLAGAGNEQFF TGTGCCACCAGTGATTTGGGACTAGCGGGAGCCGGCAATGAGCAGTTCTTC
TRBD1 TRBJ2-1 TRBV12-5 NA CASGLVAGTGFYGYNEQFF TGTGCTAGTGGTTTGGTCGCCGGGACAGGGTTCTATGGGTACAATGAGCAGTTCTTC
NA TRBJ1-2 TRBV6-5 NA CASSYVQGFNYGYTF TGTGCCAGCAGTTACGTACAGGGATTTAACTATGGCTACACCTTC
NA TRBJ2-4 TRBV7-9 NA CASRFEGGIQYF TGTGCCAGCAGATTCGAGGGCGGCATTCAGTACTTC
NA TRBJ1-2 TRBV7-2 many CASNSGRIYGYTF TGTGCCAGCAACTCGGGACGGATCTATGGCTACACCTTC
NA TRBJ1-2 TRBV7-9 NA CASSLDQYGYTF TGTGCCAGCAGCTTAGATCAGTATGGCTACACCTTC
NA TRBJ2-1 TRBV2 NA CASRRAGPQWDEQFF TGTGCCAGCAGGAGGGCGGGACCCCAGTGGGATGAGCAGTTCTTC
NA TRBJ1-2 TRBV9 NA CANSVGGPRTPDNYDYTF TGTGCCAACAGCGTAGGGGGGCCCCGGACACCCGACAACTATGACTACACCTTC
TRBD2 TRBJ2-4 TRBV28 NA CASSLFRLAGVEQYF TGTGCCAGCAGTTTATTTCGGCTAGCGGGAGTAGAGCAGTACTTC
NA TRBJ2-5 TRBV29-1 many CSVIQGGETQYF TGCAGCGTCATACAGGGAGGAGAGACCCAGTACTTC
TRBD1 TRBJ2-5 TRBV6-5 NA CASSYDPGQGKETQYF TGTGCCAGCAGTTACGACCCCGGACAGGGGAAGGAGACCCAGTACTTC
NA TRBJ1-5 TRBV4-2 NA CASSQRPNQPQHF TGTGCCAGCAGCCAACGACCCAATCAGCCCCAGCATTTT
TRBD2 TRBJ2-2 TRBV6-2/TRBV6-3 NA CASRLAGGGTGELFF TGTGCCAGCAGATTGGCGGGAGGCGGAACCGGGGAGCTGTTTTTT
NA TRBJ1-2 TRBV14 NA CASSQVRQVYGYTF TGTGCCAGCAGCCAAGTACGACAGGTCTATGGCTACACCTTC
TRBD1 TRBJ1-3 TRBV27 NA CASSLSPPQGISGNTIYF TGTGCCAGCAGTTTATCCCCTCCACAGGGGATCTCTGGAAACACCATATATTTT
TRBD1 TRBJ1-3 TRBV3-1 NA CASSQGQVISSGNTIYF TGTGCCAGCAGCCAGGGACAGGTTATTAGCTCTGGAAACACCATATATTTT
TRBD2 TRBJ2-1 TRBV27 NA CASSLLGTSGTDEQFF TGTGCCAGCAGTTTACTCGGGACTAGCGGGACCGATGAGCAGTTCTTC
NA TRBJ1-2 TRBV29-1 NA CNSDANNYGYTF TGCAACTCGGATGCCAATAACTATGGCTACACCTTC
TRBD2 TRBJ2-5 TRBV5-1 many CASSLGLASEETQYF TGCGCCAGCAGCTTGGGACTAGCGTCGGAGGAGACCCAGTACTTC
NA TRBJ2-7 TRBV20-1 few CSARDPGHTSYEQYF TGCAGTGCTAGAGACCCGGGACACACCTCCTACGAGCAGTACTTC
NA TRBJ2-1 TRBV7-2 NA CASSHWSSYNEQFF TGTGCCAGCAGCCACTGGAGCTCCTACAATGAGCAGTTCTTC
NA TRBJ2-7 TRBV5-1 NA CASSLGGAQGNEQYF TGCGCCAGCAGCTTGGGGGGGGCGCAGGGCAATGAGCAGTACTTC
NA TRBJ2-7 TRBV2 NA CASSEATGGIEQYF TGTGCCAGCAGTGAAGCGACTGGAGGGATCGAGCAGTACTTC
NA TRBJ2-5 TRBV5-1 few CASRLQGRETQYF TGCGCCAGCAGACTACAGGGTCGGGAGACCCAGTACTTC
NA TRBJ1-2 TRBV4-3 NA CASSQEPRLNGYTF TGCGCCAGCAGCCAAGAGCCCAGGCTAAATGGCTACACCTTC
NA TRBJ1-1 TRBV7-2 NA CASSRDQGENTEAFF TGTGCCAGCAGCCGGGACCAAGGTGAGAACACTGAAGCTTTCTTT
NA TRBJ1-3 TRBV12-3/TRBV12-4 NA CASRPASGNTIYF TGTGCCAGCAGGCCAGCCTCTGGAAACACCATATATTTT
NA TRBJ2-5 TRBV5-1 many CASSLSDPFNQETQYF TGCGCCAGCAGCTTGTCTGATCCCTTTAATCAGGAGACCCAGTACTTC
NA TRBJ2-6 TRBV4-2 few CASSQDSIRSGANVLTF TGTGCCAGCAGCCAAGACTCGATCCGCTCTGGGGCCAACGTCCTGACTTTC
TRBD1 TRBJ1-2 TRBV7-8 few CASSLASTGGPANYGYTF TGTGCCAGCAGCTTAGCCTCGACAGGGGGCCCTGCTAACTATGGCTACACCTTC
NA TRBJ2-1 TRBV28 NA CASSLNRRAHNEQFF TGTGCCAGCAGCCTCAACAGGCGCGCACACAATGAGCAGTTCTTC
TRBD1 TRBJ1-4 TRBV5-5 NA CASRAGGGTAEKLFF TGTGCCAGCAGGGCAGGGGGGGGTACGGCTGAAAAACTGTTTTTT
NA TRBJ1-4 TRBV3-1 NA CASSRLSGAEKLFF TGTGCCAGCTCTCGGCTCTCAGGGGCCGAAAAACTGTTTTTT
TRBD1 TRBJ2-7 TRBV11-2 NA CASSRHISTGPSYEQYF TGTGCCAGCAGCCGACATATCTCGACAGGGCCCTCCTACGAGCAGTACTTC
NA TRBJ2-3 TRBV4-3 NA CASSRFTTTDTQYF TGCGCCAGCAGCCGCTTCACCACGACAGATACGCAGTATTTT
NA TRBJ1-2 TRBV15 NA CATSSPGLSYGYTF TGTGCCACCAGCTCGCCGGGACTTTCCTATGGCTACACCTTC
NA TRBJ2-7 TRBV4-3 NA CASSLSTVTYEQYF TGCGCCAGCAGCCTCTCCACCGTAACCTACGAGCAGTACTTC
TRBD1 TRBJ1-1 TRBV5-1 NA CASSLEGAALEAFF TGCGCCAGCAGCTTGGAGGGGGCGGCCCTTGAAGCTTTCTTT
NA TRBJ2-3 TRBV28 once CASSLSGLPMNTQYF TGTGCCAGCAGTTTATCAGGCCTTCCGATGAATACGCAGTATTTT
NA TRBJ1-1 TRBV10-3 NA CAISGVGGRNTEAFF TGTGCCATCAGTGGGGTGGGGGGCCGGAACACTGAAGCTTTCTTT
NA TRBJ2-1 TRBV21-1 few CASTLPTSGEGAYNEQFF TGTGCCAGCACCCTCCCCACTAGCGGAGAGGGCGCCTACAATGAGCAGTTCTTC
TRBD1 TRBJ1-6 TRBV7-2 few CASSPQGQLNSPLHF TGTGCCAGCAGCCCTCAGGGACAGCTAAATTCACCCCTCCACTTT
NA TRBJ2-5 TRBV20-1 NA CSARGRQYQETQYF TGCAGTGCTAGAGGGAGGCAGTACCAAGAGACCCAGTACTTC
TRBD1 TRBJ2-3 TRBV6-7 NA CASATGPEDTQYF TGTGCCAGCGCGACAGGGCCTGAGGATACGCAGTATTTT
TRBD1 TRBJ2-1 TRBV7-9 NA CASSLAALPGQGVLRGEQFF TGTGCCAGCAGCTTAGCGGCCCTCCCGGGACAGGGGGTTTTGAGGGGTGAGCAGTTCTTC
TRBD2 TRBJ2-1 TRBV7-2 NA CASSLAWGSGRVNEQFF TGTGCCAGCAGCTTAGCGTGGGGTAGCGGGAGGGTAAATGAGCAGTTCTTC
TRBD1 TRBJ1-2 TRBV28 NA CASSFVRRDRSYTF TGTGCCAGCAGTTTTGTTAGACGGGACAGGAGCTACACCTTC
NA TRBJ2-3 TRBV15 once CATSRDNPDDTQYF TGTGCCACCAGCAGAGATAATCCGGACGATACGCAGTATTTT
TRBD2 TRBJ2-2 TRBV4-2 NA CASSSSSGSLDTGELFF TGTGCCAGCAGCTCCTCTAGCGGGAGTCTCGACACCGGGGAGCTGTTTTTT
TRBD2 TRBJ2-7 TRBV9 NA CAGSDGTRLEQYF TGTGCCGGCAGCGACGGGACTAGACTCGAGCAGTACTTC